Listed below are T cell receptor beta chains from one sample, sequenced in a study of T-cell reconstitution after alpha-beta-depleted transplantation in children. TCRdb itself ran the PCR reads through MiXCR, one entry per CDR3 protein. This table holds 150,000 to 250,000 distinct CDR3 sequences, approximately 14% found once. The source was PBMCs from the stem cell graft donor, collected from the stem cell graft. Source of these receptors: a human donor who donated a stem cell graft to a child with acute lymphoblastic leukemia. Both conserved end residues are part of each CDR3. A D gene is named only where the DNA matches it firmly. Not all rows give a size; the values are once, few, many and, for expanded clones, a class.

J gene: TRBJ1-2
D gene: TRBD1
V gene: TRBV29-1
clone size: many
CDR3 protein: CSVEEQGDYGYTF
CDR3 DNA: TGCAGCGTTGAAGAGCAGGGGGACTATGGCTACACCTTC

J gene: TRBJ2-7
D gene: NA
V gene: TRBV29-1
clone size: NA
CDR3 protein: CSVVWQSYEQYF
CDR3 DNA: TGCAGCGTTGTTTGGCAATCCTACGAGCAGTACTTC

J gene: TRBJ2-5
D gene: NA
V gene: TRBV5-1
clone size: many
CDR3 protein: CASKIEGRNQETQYF
CDR3 DNA: TGCGCCAGCAAAATAGAGGGGAGAAACCAAGAGACCCAGTACTTC

J gene: TRBJ2-7
D gene: TRBD2
V gene: TRBV5-1
clone size: NA
CDR3 protein: CASSAGLAGSPPFVYEQYF
CDR3 DNA: TGCGCCAGCAGCGCTGGACTAGCGGGAAGCCCCCCCTTCGTCTACGAGCAGTACTTC

J gene: TRBJ1-2
D gene: NA
V gene: TRBV6-1
clone size: few
CDR3 protein: CASSEHAGVGYGYTF
CDR3 DNA: TGTGCCAGCAGTGAACACGCAGGGGTTGGGTATGGCTACACCTTC

J gene: TRBJ2-1
D gene: TRBD1
V gene: TRBV5-1
clone size: NA
CDR3 protein: CASSPSRDRGQTPTNEQFF
CDR3 DNA: TGCGCCAGCAGCCCGAGCCGGGACAGGGGACAAACCCCAACCAATGAGCAGTTCTTC

J gene: TRBJ1-4
D gene: NA
V gene: TRBV11-3
clone size: many
CDR3 protein: CASSLGDGPTNEKLFF
CDR3 DNA: TGTGCCAGCAGCTTAGGGGACGGACCAACTAATGAAAAACTGTTTTTT

J gene: TRBJ1-1
D gene: NA
V gene: TRBV7-2
clone size: many
CDR3 protein: CASSLGRMNSLAFF
CDR3 DNA: TGTGCCAGCAGCTTAGGAAGGATGAACAGTTTAGCTTTCTTT

J gene: TRBJ1-6
D gene: NA
V gene: TRBV5-4
clone size: NA
CDR3 protein: CASSRLGESLHF
CDR3 DNA: TGTGCCAGCAGCCGCTTGGGGGAGAGCCTCCACTTT

J gene: TRBJ2-7
D gene: TRBD1
V gene: TRBV7-9
clone size: NA
CDR3 protein: CASSHNPGTEKVGEQYF
CDR3 DNA: TGTGCCAGCAGCCACAACCCCGGGACAGAGAAAGTAGGGGAGCAGTACTTC

J gene: TRBJ2-5
D gene: NA
V gene: TRBV5-1
clone size: many
CDR3 protein: CASSTNGFQETQYF
CDR3 DNA: TGCGCCAGCAGCACCAACGGGTTCCAAGAGACCCAGTACTTC

J gene: TRBJ1-3
D gene: NA
V gene: TRBV30
clone size: NA
CDR3 protein: CAWSHGGSGNTIYF
CDR3 DNA: TGTGCCTGGAGTCATGGAGGATCTGGAAACACCATATATTTT

J gene: TRBJ1-2
D gene: TRBD1
V gene: TRBV5-1
clone size: NA
CDR3 protein: CAKARDRVNYGYTF
CDR3 DNA: TGCGCCAAAGCCCGGGACAGGGTGAACTATGGCTACACCTTC

J gene: TRBJ2-7
D gene: NA
V gene: TRBV7-9
clone size: many
CDR3 protein: CASSLGSDPYEQYF
CDR3 DNA: TGTGCCAGCAGCTTAGGTAGCGACCCCTACGAGCAGTACTTC

J gene: TRBJ2-1
D gene: NA
V gene: TRBV20-1
clone size: many
CDR3 protein: CSASSASLQFF
CDR3 DNA: TGCAGTGCTAGCAGCGCTAGCTTGCAGTTCTTC

J gene: TRBJ2-2
D gene: NA
V gene: TRBV30
clone size: few
CDR3 protein: CAWSVRDPGELFF
CDR3 DNA: TGTGCCTGGAGTGTAAGGGATCCCGGGGAGCTGTTTTTT

J gene: TRBJ2-2
D gene: NA
V gene: TRBV9
clone size: many
CDR3 protein: CASSVATTGELFF
CDR3 DNA: TGTGCCAGCAGCGTAGCAACGACCGGGGAGCTGTTTTTT

J gene: TRBJ2-4
D gene: NA
V gene: TRBV11-3
clone size: NA
CDR3 protein: CASSLEGKNIQYF
CDR3 DNA: TGTGCCAGCAGCTTGGAAGGCAAAAACATTCAGTACTTC

J gene: TRBJ1-1
D gene: NA
V gene: TRBV5-1
clone size: many
CDR3 protein: CASRVGVNTEAFF
CDR3 DNA: TGCGCCAGCAGAGTGGGGGTGAACACTGAAGCTTTCTTT

J gene: TRBJ2-1
D gene: NA
V gene: TRBV6-5
clone size: many
CDR3 protein: CASSYVLGSSYNEQFF
CDR3 DNA: TGTGCCAGCAGTTACGTACTAGGGAGCTCCTACAATGAGCAGTTCTTC

J gene: TRBJ2-2
D gene: TRBD1
V gene: TRBV24-1
clone size: NA
CDR3 protein: CATVETGYTGELFF
CDR3 DNA: TGTGCCACCGTAGAGACAGGGTACACCGGGGAGCTGTTTTTT

J gene: TRBJ2-1
D gene: TRBD2
V gene: TRBV18
clone size: many
CDR3 protein: CASSPLAGGTYNEQFF
CDR3 DNA: TGTGCCAGCTCACCCTTAGCGGGAGGAACCTACAATGAGCAGTTCTTC

J gene: TRBJ2-1
D gene: TRBD2
V gene: TRBV20-1
clone size: many
CDR3 protein: CSARDPRTSRSNEQFF
CDR3 DNA: TGCAGTGCTAGAGATCCCCGGACTAGCAGAAGCAATGAGCAGTTCTTC

J gene: TRBJ1-6
D gene: NA
V gene: TRBV3-1
clone size: NA
CDR3 protein: CASSQDLRGRNSPLHF
CDR3 DNA: TGTGCCAGCAGCCAAGATCTCAGGGGTCGGAATTCACCCCTCCACTTT

J gene: TRBJ2-7
D gene: TRBD2
V gene: TRBV12-3/TRBV12-4
clone size: many
CDR3 protein: CASSSGTSSFGEQYF
CDR3 DNA: TGTGCCAGCAGTTCCGGGACTAGCTCCTTTGGGGAGCAGTACTTC

J gene: TRBJ2-5
D gene: TRBD2
V gene: TRBV10-3
clone size: many
CDR3 protein: CAISEAAGGNQETQYF
CDR3 DNA: TGTGCCATCAGTGAGGCGGCGGGAGGGAACCAAGAGACCCAGTACTTC

J gene: TRBJ1-1
D gene: TRBD1
V gene: TRBV5-1
clone size: many
CDR3 protein: CASSYRDRGYTEAFF
CDR3 DNA: TGCGCCAGCAGCTACCGGGACAGGGGATACACTGAAGCTTTCTTT

J gene: TRBJ1-2
D gene: NA
V gene: TRBV12-3/TRBV12-4
clone size: many
CDR3 protein: CASSFRGASNYGYTF
CDR3 DNA: TGTGCCAGCAGTTTTCGAGGGGCCTCTAACTATGGCTACACCTTC

J gene: TRBJ2-2
D gene: TRBD1
V gene: TRBV5-1
clone size: many
CDR3 protein: CATTDRANTGELFF
CDR3 DNA: TGCGCCACCACGGACAGGGCGAACACCGGGGAGCTGTTTTTT

J gene: TRBJ2-7
D gene: TRBD2
V gene: TRBV7-9
clone size: many
CDR3 protein: CASLSSGRYEQYF
CDR3 DNA: TGTGCCAGCCTCTCTAGCGGAAGGTACGAGCAGTACTTC

J gene: TRBJ2-3
D gene: TRBD1
V gene: TRBV7-9
clone size: few
CDR3 protein: CASSSQRTGGVNTQYF
CDR3 DNA: TGTGCCAGCAGCTCTCAAAGGACAGGTGGAGTAAATACGCAGTATTTT

J gene: TRBJ2-4
D gene: NA
V gene: TRBV10-3
clone size: many
CDR3 protein: CAIRSLAKNIQYF
CDR3 DNA: TGTGCCATCAGATCCCTAGCCAAAAACATTCAGTACTTC

J gene: TRBJ2-3
D gene: NA
V gene: TRBV29-1
clone size: NA
CDR3 protein: CSVEDGRRTDTQYF
CDR3 DNA: TGCAGCGTTGAAGACGGGCGAAGGACAGATACGCAGTATTTT

J gene: TRBJ1-2
D gene: TRBD1
V gene: TRBV20-1
clone size: NA
CDR3 protein: CSAKPGQTSSGYTF
CDR3 DNA: TGCAGTGCTAAGCCGGGACAGACTTCATCTGGCTACACCTTC

J gene: TRBJ2-7
D gene: NA
V gene: TRBV5-1
clone size: many
CDR3 protein: CASSSGSGTRAYEQYF
CDR3 DNA: TGCGCCAGCAGCTCCGGATCCGGGACCCGTGCCTACGAGCAGTACTTC

J gene: TRBJ2-7
D gene: TRBD1
V gene: TRBV5-1
clone size: many
CDR3 protein: CASSRRDRGDEQYF
CDR3 DNA: TGCGCCAGCAGTCGCCGCGACAGGGGTGACGAGCAGTACTTC

J gene: TRBJ2-1
D gene: NA
V gene: TRBV11-1
clone size: many
CDR3 protein: CASSLVASGSGVF
CDR3 DNA: NA

J gene: TRBJ2-2
D gene: NA
V gene: TRBV5-1
clone size: many
CDR3 protein: CASSLQEGGELFF
CDR3 DNA: TGCGCCAGCAGCTTGCAGGAGGGCGGGGAGCTGTTTTTT

J gene: TRBJ2-7
D gene: NA
V gene: TRBV7-9
clone size: many
CDR3 protein: CASSPADRSSYEQYF
CDR3 DNA: TGTGCCAGCAGCCCCGCCGACCGTAGCTCCTACGAGCAGTACTTC

J gene: TRBJ2-7
D gene: NA
V gene: TRBV5-1
clone size: NA
CDR3 protein: CASSLQPPTGTFSYEQYF
CDR3 DNA: TGCGCCAGCAGCTTACAGCCCCCCACAGGGACCTTCTCCTACGAGCAGTACTTC

J gene: TRBJ2-1
D gene: TRBD1
V gene: TRBV6-1
clone size: few
CDR3 protein: CASSGTGTSISYNEQFF
CDR3 DNA: TGTGCCAGCAGTGGGACAGGGACGTCCATTTCCTACAATGAGCAGTTCTTC

J gene: TRBJ2-7
D gene: NA
V gene: TRBV4-1
clone size: many
CDR3 protein: CASSHGPGTQYEQYF
CDR3 DNA: TGCGCCAGCAGCCACGGACCCGGGACTCAATACGAGCAGTACTTC

J gene: TRBJ2-6
D gene: NA
V gene: TRBV12-3/TRBV12-4
clone size: few
CDR3 protein: CASTFGANVLTF
CDR3 DNA: TGTGCCAGCACATTTGGGGCCAACGTCCTGACTTTC

J gene: TRBJ1-2
D gene: NA
V gene: TRBV5-1
clone size: few
CDR3 protein: CASRSELGSPYGYTF
CDR3 DNA: TGCGCCAGCAGGTCGGAGTTGGGTTCGCCCTATGGCTACACCTTC

J gene: TRBJ1-5
D gene: NA
V gene: TRBV19
clone size: NA
CDR3 protein: CASSIDPGNLQPQHF
CDR3 DNA: TGTGCCAGTAGTATAGACCCGGGGAACTTACAGCCCCAGCATTTT

J gene: TRBJ2-5
D gene: NA
V gene: TRBV7-2
clone size: many
CDR3 protein: CASSPGRIQETQYF
CDR3 DNA: TGTGCCAGCAGCCCTGGACGGATCCAAGAGACCCAGTACTTC

J gene: TRBJ2-7
D gene: TRBD1
V gene: TRBV12-3/TRBV12-4
clone size: many
CDR3 protein: CASSLGGQVTYEQYF
CDR3 DNA: TGTGCCAGCAGTTTGGGGGGACAGGTGACCTACGAGCAGTACTTC

J gene: TRBJ2-1
D gene: NA
V gene: TRBV20-1
clone size: many
CDR3 protein: CSAGGDSSSYNEQFF
CDR3 DNA: TGCAGTGCAGGGGGGGACTCCAGCTCCTACAATGAGCAGTTCTTC

J gene: TRBJ2-2
D gene: NA
V gene: TRBV3-1
clone size: NA
CDR3 protein: CASSTSGSGELFF
CDR3 DNA: TGTGCCAGCAGCACGAGCGGGTCCGGGGAGCTGTTTTTT

J gene: TRBJ1-1
D gene: NA
V gene: TRBV12-3/TRBV12-4
clone size: many
CDR3 protein: CASRPGEGGVAEAFF
CDR3 DNA: TGTGCCAGCAGGCCGGGGGAGGGAGGGGTCGCTGAAGCTTTCTTT

J gene: TRBJ1-1
D gene: NA
V gene: TRBV5-4
clone size: NA
CDR3 protein: CASSLVRTNQRGAEAFF
CDR3 DNA: TGTGCCAGCAGCTTGGTCCGGACCAACCAACGAGGGGCTGAAGCTTTCTTT